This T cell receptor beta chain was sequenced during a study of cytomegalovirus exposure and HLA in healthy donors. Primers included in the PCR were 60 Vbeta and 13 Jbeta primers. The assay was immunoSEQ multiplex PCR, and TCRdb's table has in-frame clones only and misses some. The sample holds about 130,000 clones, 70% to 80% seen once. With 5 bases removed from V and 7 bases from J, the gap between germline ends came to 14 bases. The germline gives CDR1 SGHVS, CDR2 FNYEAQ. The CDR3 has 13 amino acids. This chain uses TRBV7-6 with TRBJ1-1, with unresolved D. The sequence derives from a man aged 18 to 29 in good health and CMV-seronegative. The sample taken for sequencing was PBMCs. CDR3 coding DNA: TGTGCCAGCAGCGCGCTACGTCCGGGTGAAGCTTTCTTT. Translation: CASSALRPGEAFF.